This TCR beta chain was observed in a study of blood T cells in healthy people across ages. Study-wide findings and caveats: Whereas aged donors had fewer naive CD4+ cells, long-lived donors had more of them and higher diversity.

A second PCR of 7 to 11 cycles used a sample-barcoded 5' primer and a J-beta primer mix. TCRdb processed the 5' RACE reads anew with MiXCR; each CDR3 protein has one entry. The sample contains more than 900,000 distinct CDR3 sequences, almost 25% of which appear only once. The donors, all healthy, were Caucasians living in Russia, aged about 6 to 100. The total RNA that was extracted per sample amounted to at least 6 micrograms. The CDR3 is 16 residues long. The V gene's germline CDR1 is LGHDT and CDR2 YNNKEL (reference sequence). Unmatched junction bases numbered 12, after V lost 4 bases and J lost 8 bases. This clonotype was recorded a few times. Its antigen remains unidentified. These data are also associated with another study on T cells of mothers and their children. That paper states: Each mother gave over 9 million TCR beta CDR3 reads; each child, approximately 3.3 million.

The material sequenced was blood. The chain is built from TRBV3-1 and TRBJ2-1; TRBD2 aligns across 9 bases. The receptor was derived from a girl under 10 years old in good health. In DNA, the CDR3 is TGTGCCAGCAGCCCCTATTCGGCGGGAGGGCTGGATGAGCAGTTCTTC. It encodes CASSPYSAGGLDEQFF.